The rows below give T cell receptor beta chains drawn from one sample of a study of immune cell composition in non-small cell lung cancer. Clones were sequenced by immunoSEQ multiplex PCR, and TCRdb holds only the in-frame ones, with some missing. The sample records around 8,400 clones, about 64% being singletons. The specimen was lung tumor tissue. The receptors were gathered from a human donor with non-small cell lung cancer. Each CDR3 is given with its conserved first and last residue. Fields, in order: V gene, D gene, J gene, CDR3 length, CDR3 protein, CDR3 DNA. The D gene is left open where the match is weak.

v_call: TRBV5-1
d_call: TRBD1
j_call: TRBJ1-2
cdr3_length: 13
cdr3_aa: CASSFGQGVGYTF
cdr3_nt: TGCGCCAGCAGCTTTGGACAGGGGGTCGGCTACACCTTC

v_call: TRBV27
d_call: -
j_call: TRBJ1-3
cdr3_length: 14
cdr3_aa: CASSRGGSGNTIYF
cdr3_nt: TGTGCCAGCAGTAGAGGGGGCTCTGGAAACACCATATATTTT

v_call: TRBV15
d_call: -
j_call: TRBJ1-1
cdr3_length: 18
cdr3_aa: CATSRDQGRVYQVTEAFF
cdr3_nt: TGTGCCACCAGCAGAGATCAGGGCAGGGTCTACCAGGTGACTGAAGCTTTCTTT

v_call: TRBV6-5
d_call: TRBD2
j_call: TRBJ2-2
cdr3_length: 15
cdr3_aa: CASRRTSGGPGELFF
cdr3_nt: TGTGCCAGCAGACGGACTAGCGGGGGGCCCGGGGAGCTGTTTTTT

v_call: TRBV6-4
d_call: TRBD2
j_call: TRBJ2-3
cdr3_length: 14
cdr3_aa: CASSAGGHTDTQYF
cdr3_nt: TGTGCCAGCAGTGCGGGAGGACACACAGATACGCAGTATTTT

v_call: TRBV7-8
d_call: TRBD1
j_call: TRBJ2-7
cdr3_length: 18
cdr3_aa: CASSLLAGAGTANYEQYF
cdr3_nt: TGTGCCAGCAGCTTATTAGCTGGGGCCGGGACAGCGAATTACGAGCAGTACTTC

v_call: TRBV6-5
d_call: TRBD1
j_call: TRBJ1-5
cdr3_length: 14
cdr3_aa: CASRTGYGNQPQHF
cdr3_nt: TGTGCCAGCAGGACAGGGTATGGCAATCAGCCCCAGCATTTT

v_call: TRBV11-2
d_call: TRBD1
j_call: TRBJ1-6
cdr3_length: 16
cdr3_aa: CASSIRQGFTNSPLHF
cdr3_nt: TGTGCCAGCAGCATCAGACAGGGGTTCACTAATTCACCCCTCCACTTT

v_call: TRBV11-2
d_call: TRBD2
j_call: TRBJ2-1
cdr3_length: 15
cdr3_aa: CASSLGGGAFNEQFF
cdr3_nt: TGTGCCAGCAGCTTAGGCGGGGGGGCGTTCAATGAGCAGTTCTTC

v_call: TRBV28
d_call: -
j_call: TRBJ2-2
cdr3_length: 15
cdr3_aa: CASSHRGHSTGELFF
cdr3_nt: TGTGCCAGCAGCCACCGGGGACACTCTACCGGGGAGCTGTTTTTT